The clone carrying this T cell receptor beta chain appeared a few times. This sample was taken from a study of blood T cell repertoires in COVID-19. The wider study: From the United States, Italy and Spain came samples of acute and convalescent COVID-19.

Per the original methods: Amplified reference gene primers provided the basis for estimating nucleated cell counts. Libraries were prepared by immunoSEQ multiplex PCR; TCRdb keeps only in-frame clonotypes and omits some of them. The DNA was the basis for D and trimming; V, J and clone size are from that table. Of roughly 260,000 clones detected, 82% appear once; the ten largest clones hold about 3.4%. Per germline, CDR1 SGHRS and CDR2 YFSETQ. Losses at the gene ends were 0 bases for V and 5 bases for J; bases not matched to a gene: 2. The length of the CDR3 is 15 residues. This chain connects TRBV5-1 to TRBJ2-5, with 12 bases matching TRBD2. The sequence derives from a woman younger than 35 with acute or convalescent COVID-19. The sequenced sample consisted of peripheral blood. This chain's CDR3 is CASSLGLAGGETQYF. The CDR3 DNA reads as TGCGCCAGCAGCTTGGGCCTAGCGGGAGGGGAGACCCAGTACTTC.